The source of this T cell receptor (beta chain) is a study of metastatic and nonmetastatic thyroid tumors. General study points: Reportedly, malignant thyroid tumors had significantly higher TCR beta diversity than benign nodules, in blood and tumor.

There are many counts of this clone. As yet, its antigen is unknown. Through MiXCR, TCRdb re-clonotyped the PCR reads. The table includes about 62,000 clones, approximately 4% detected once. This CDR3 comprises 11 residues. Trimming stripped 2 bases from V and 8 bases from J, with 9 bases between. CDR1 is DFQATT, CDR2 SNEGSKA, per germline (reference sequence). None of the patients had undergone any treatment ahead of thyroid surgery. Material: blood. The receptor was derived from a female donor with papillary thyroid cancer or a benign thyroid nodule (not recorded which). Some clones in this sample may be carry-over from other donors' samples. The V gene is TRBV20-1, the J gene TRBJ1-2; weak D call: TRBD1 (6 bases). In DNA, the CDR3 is TGCAGTGCTAGAACAGGGATGGGCTACACCTTC. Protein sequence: CSARTGMGYTF.